The 5 T cell receptor beta chains given below trace back to one sample, sequenced in a study of cytomegalovirus exposure and HLA in healthy donors. It was with 60 Vbeta and 13 Jbeta primers that the PCR ran. Assay: immunoSEQ multiplex PCR; the TCRdb copy retains only in-frame clones and omits some. This repertoire includes around 200,000 clones. Material: PBMCs. Receptors were obtained from a woman under 30 in good health and CMV-seropositive.

Here the CDR3 DNA reads TGCGCCAGCAGCTTGTCTCGGGGTGGGGAAGAGACCCAGTACTTC. Its protein is CASSLSRGGEETQYF. This chain connects TRBV5-1 to TRBJ2-5; D is perhaps TRBD2 (5 bases). Germline CDR1 reads SGHRS; CDR2 reads YFSETQ. V lost 1 base, J lost 3 bases, and 13 bases lay in between. This CDR3 has 15 amino acids.

V and J are TRBV7-2 and TRBJ1-6; possibly TRBD1 for D (5 bases). Looked up from germline, CDR1 is SGHTA and CDR2 is FQGNSA. This CDR3 spans 16 amino acids. Trimming removed 1 base at V and 4 bases at J, with 11 bases between. In DNA form, the CDR3 reads TGTGCCAGCAGCTTAGGCGGCAGGGTTTATAATTCACCCCTCCACTTT. Amino acid sequence: CASSLGGRVYNSPLHF.

Comments on this clone: Sequence at one end of the junction differs from germline and may be a read error. The rearrangement joins TRBV7-2 to TRBJ2-3; 14 nucleotides agree with TRBD2. The CDR3 is 13 residues long. The germline V gene has CDR1 SGHTA and CDR2 FQGNSA. The CDR3, as DNA: TGTGCCAGCAGCTTAGAGGGACTAGCGGGGGTGACTTTT. It encodes CASSLEGLAGVTF.

Here the CDR3 DNA reads TGTGCCACCAGCAGGGGGAGACTAGCGTCACAGTACAATGAGCAGTTCTTC. Translation gives CATSRGRLASQYNEQFF. This sequence joins TRBV15 and TRBJ2-1; 8 bases are a match to TRBD2. Germline lookup yields CDR1 LNHNV and CDR2 YYDKDF (reference sequence). Trimming took 3 bases from V and 4 from J; bases not matched to a gene: 11. The CDR3 has 17 residues.

The J gene is TRBJ1-2, the V gene TRBV29-1; the match to TRBD1 covers 10 bases. CDR1 is SQVTM, CDR2 ANQGSEA, per germline. With 7 bases clipped from V and 2 bases from J, the junction kept 7 bases outside the gene matches. CDR3 length: 14 residues. CDR3 region: CSDGGQGVNYGYTF. DNA for the CDR3: TGCAGCGACGGAGGACAGGGGGTGAACTATGGCTACACCTTC.